These 18 T cell receptor beta chains came from one sample sequenced in a study of T cells after yellow fever vaccination. TCRdb processed the 5' RACE reads anew with MiXCR; each CDR3 protein has one entry. The profile shows about 340,000 distinct CDR3 sequences, approximately 9% of them singletons. The source material was PBMCs, sampled on the day of the first yellow fever vaccination. These receptors were obtained from a man aged 18 to 29 who received the YFV17D yellow fever vaccine.

V gene TRBV4-3 combines with J gene TRBJ2-7; no definite D call. V lost 1 base and J lost 1, with 8 bases in between. CDR3 length: 14 amino acids. CDR1 and CDR2 from the germline V gene are LGHNA and YSLEER. The CDR3: CASSQAGNSYEQYF. Here the CDR3 DNA reads TGCGCCAGCAGCCAAGCGGGTAATTCCTACGAGCAGTACTTC.

This clonotype occurred a few times. The chain recombines TRBV20-1 with TRBJ1-2; 8 bases match TRBD1. The CDR3 consists of 14 residues. CDR1 and CDR2 (germline): DFQATT, SNEGSKA (reference sequence). Trimming removed 6 bases from V and 2 bases from J; junction bases left unmatched: 8. The CDR3 bases are TGCAGTGCGGGTGACTGGACAGGGAACTATGGCTACACCTTC. Amino acids: CSAGDWTGNYGYTF.

The sample holds many counts of this clonotype. CDR3 in DNA: TGTGCCATCAAATCGGACGGCACAGATACGCAGTATTTT. Residues: CAIKSDGTDTQYF. The rearrangement links TRBV10-3 to TRBJ2-3; D gene uncertain. The CDR3 has 13 amino acids. Germline V gene sequence: CDR1 ENHRY, CDR2 SYGVKD. With 7 bases removed from V and 1 base from J, the gap between germline ends came to 9 bases.

This clonotype showed up just once. The V and J genes are TRBV5-4 and TRBJ2-7; maybe TRBD1 (5 bases). V gave up 0 bases and J gave up 3 bases, with 10 bases separating them. CDR1 is SGHNT and CDR2 is YYREEE in the germline V gene (reference sequence). CDR3 length: 14 residues. Here the CDR3 DNA reads TGTGCCAGCAGCTTGGGTGACAGTCGCTACGAGCAGTACTTC. This translates into CASSLGDSRYEQYF. Looking up the rest from reference TRBV5-4 and TRBJ2-7 gives the full variable domain: ETGVTQSPTHLIKTRGQQVTLRCSSQSGHNTVSWYQQALGQGPQFIFQYYREEENGRGNFPPRFSGLQFPNYSSELNVNALELDDSALYLCASSLGDSRYEQYFGPGTRLTVT.

Many counts were recorded for this clonotype. The rearrangement joins TRBV5-1 to TRBJ2-3, with 13 bases aligning to TRBD2. Germline V gene sequence: CDR1 SGHRS, CDR2 YFSETQ. CDR3 length equals 15 residues. V shed 4 bases, J shed 6 bases, and the junction held 5 bases outside the gene matches. The CDR3 coding sequence is TGCGCCAGCAGCACTCAGACTAGCGGGGGGGATACGCAGTATTTT. As protein: CASSTQTSGGDTQYF. Full variable domain (rest looked up from reference TRBV5-1 and TRBJ2-3): KAGVTQTPRYLIKTRGQQVTLSCSPISGHRSVSWYQQTPGQGLQFLFEYFSETQRNKGNFPGRFSGRQFSNSRSEMNVSTLELGDSALYLCASSTQTSGGDTQYFGPGTRLTVL.

V usage is TRBV5-1 and J usage is TRBJ2-3, with D perhaps TRBD1 or TRBD2 (5 bases each). The CDR3 sequence is 15 residues long. Germline V gene data show CDR1 as SGHRS and CDR2 as YFSETQ. V was pared by 2 bases and J by 2 bases, with 12 bases between. As DNA, the CDR3 is TGCGCCAGCAGCTTAGGGGCAGCGGCCACAGATACGCAGTATTTT. This sequence encodes CASSLGAAATDTQYF.

This clonotype was observed a handful of times. V usage is TRBV7-6 and J usage is TRBJ1-1, with 7 bases lining up with TRBD1. This CDR3 spans 13 amino acids. Germline CDR1 SGHVS, CDR2 FNYEAQ. Trimming removed 4 bases from V and 7 bases from J; junction bases left unmatched: 6. CDR3 amino acids: CASSSDRAHEAFF. The CDR3 nucleotides are TGTGCCAGCAGCTCAGACAGGGCTCATGAAGCTTTCTTT.

In this sample, this clonotype turned up a few times. The chain links TRBV7-9 to TRBJ1-2, with 7 bases matching TRBD1. V lost 6 bases to trimming and J lost 8 bases; unmatched junction nucleotides: 6. This CDR3 region has 12 residues. CDR1 is SEHNR, CDR2 FQNEAQ, per germline (reference sequence). The CDR3 here is CASSPATGGYTF. Here the CDR3 DNA reads TGTGCCAGCAGTCCCGCGACAGGGGGCTACACCTTC.

The chain has TRBV7-2 and TRBJ1-4; 8 nucleotides line up with TRBD1. The junction had 11 bases not matched to a gene; V was cut back by 5 bases and J by 9 bases. From germline, CDR1 is SGHTA and CDR2 FQGNSA. This CDR3 contains 15 residues. The CDR3 region is CASSAIGQGGQKLFF. The DNA for the CDR3 is TGTGCCAGCAGCGCGATTGGACAGGGTGGGCAAAAACTGTTTTTT.

This clonotype was detected ten times or more. The chain links TRBV7-2 to TRBJ2-1; 10 bases line up with TRBD2. Trimming at V came to 4 bases and at J to 0 bases, leaving 0 bases not matched to a gene. The CDR3 spans 15 residues. Germline V gives CDR1 SGHTA, CDR2 FQGNSA. The CDR3 nucleotides read TGTGCCAGCAGCTCTAGCGGGGGCTCCTACAATGAGCAGTTCTTC. Translating gives CASSSSGGSYNEQFF.

The rearrangement joins TRBV3-1 to TRBJ2-1; 9 bases line up with TRBD1. Germline assignment: CDR1 LGHDT and CDR2 YNNKEL (reference sequence). The CDR3 is made up of 14 amino acids. J gave up 6 bases and V 3 bases, and 3 bases lay outside the gene matches. The CDR3 loop is CASSQMGQGNEQFF. CDR3 sequence (DNA): TGTGCCAGCAGCCAGATGGGACAGGGCAATGAGCAGTTCTTC.

The CDR3 DNA reads as TGTGCCAGCAGAGCCCACAGGGGGTTGTGGGAGACCCAGTACTTC. Amino acid sequence: CASRAHRGLWETQYF. The gene calls are TRBV6-1 and TRBJ2-5; TRBD1 agrees at 8 bases. Germline V CDR1 and CDR2: MNHNS, SASEGT. V was clipped by 6 bases and J by 5 bases; unmatched bases: 11. The CDR3 is made up of 15 amino acids.

This clonotype turned up a few times. The chain combines TRBV5-1 with TRBJ2-7; 9 bases are a match to TRBD1. The CDR3 is 15 residues long. Germline lookup yields CDR1 SGHRS and CDR2 YFSETQ. With 0 bases clipped from V and 0 bases from J, the junction kept 1 base outside the gene matches. In DNA form, the CDR3 reads TGCGCCAGCAGCTTGGAGGGACAGGGCTCCTACGAGCAGTACTTC. Its protein is CASSLEGQGSYEQYF.

This clonotype was counted a few times. V and J are TRBV24-1 and TRBJ2-5, with D unclear. CDR1 is KGHDR and CDR2 is SFDVKD in the germline V gene. The V end was cut by 1 base, the J end by 4 bases, with 6 bases between. CDR3 length equals 13 residues. The CDR3 nucleotides are TGTGCCACCAGTGATTTCGTTGGAGAGACCCAGTACTTC. This translates into CATSDFVGETQYF.

This clonotype showed up many times. The chain employs TRBV3-1 and TRBJ1-1; D possibly corresponds to TRBD1 (5 bases). The CDR3 spans 14 residues. CDR1 is LGHDT, CDR2 YNNKEL, per germline (reference sequence). The V gene lost 0 bases and the J gene lost 3 bases, with 8 bases spanning the gap. DNA of the CDR3: TGTGCCAGCAGCCAAGAAGGGGTTTACACTGAAGCTTTCTTT. This gives the protein CASSQEGVYTEAFF.

At least ten counts were recorded for this clonotype. The rearrangement uses TRBV9 and TRBJ2-7, with D uncertain. The germline V gene encodes CDR1 SGDLS and CDR2 YYNGEE. CDR3 length equals 16 residues. V was shortened by 0 bases and J by 2 bases, with 15 bases between the two germline ends. CDR3 loop: CASSVVITAPPYEQYF. The CDR3 DNA reads as TGTGCCAGCAGCGTAGTAATAACAGCACCCCCCTACGAGCAGTACTTC. Combining the CDR3 with reference TRBV9 and TRBJ2-7 gives the whole variable domain DSGVTQTPKHLITATGQRVTLRCSPRSGDLSVYWYQQSLDQGLQFLIQYYNGEERAKGNILERFSAQQFPDLHSELNLSSLELGDSALYFCASSVVITAPPYEQYFGPGTRLTVT.

In its sample, this clonotype was seen a few times. The chain recombines TRBV7-9 with TRBJ1-5, with D hard to call. Deletions cut 1 base from V and 5 bases from J, with 9 bases between. This CDR3 region has 14 residues. Germline CDR1 SEHNR, CDR2 FQNEAQ (reference sequence). Written as DNA, the CDR3 is TGTGCCAGCAGCTTAGGGGAGACCCATCAGCCCCAGCATTTT. It specifies CASSLGETHQPQHF. Using reference TRBV7-9 and TRBJ1-5 for the parts outside the CDR3, the full variable domain is DTGVSQNPRHKITKRGQNVTFRCDPISEHNRLYWYRQTLGQGPEFLTYFQNEAQLEKSRLLSDRFSAERPKGSFSTLEIQRTEQGDSAMYLCASSLGETHQPQHFGDGTRLSIL.

This chain joins TRBV4-3 and TRBJ2-1; 8 bases agree with TRBD2. Germline assignment: CDR1 LGHNA and CDR2 YSLEER. The CDR3 sequence is 15 residues long. The J segment lost 0 bases and the V segment lost 3 bases, leaving 1 base of the junction unmatched. The CDR3 loop is CASSQGLDSYNEQFF. CDR3 in DNA: TGCGCCAGCAGCCAGGGACTAGACTCCTACAATGAGCAGTTCTTC.